Below are 7 T cell receptor beta chains sequenced from a single sample in a study of blood T cell repertoires in COVID-19. Method: immunoSEQ multiplex PCR; TCRdb's copy keeps in-frame clones and lacks some. Among 200,000 to 250,000 clones, 80% to 90% were seen once, and the ten largest hold 3.1%. Source material: PBMCs or T cells enriched from blood (not recorded which). The receptors shown here come from a woman in her 50s in a cohort exposed to, infected with or recovered from COVID-19 (not recorded which).

The V gene is TRBV5-1, the J gene TRBJ2-1; D is unclear. The CDR3 consists of 13 residues. The V and J ends lost 0 bases and 5 bases respectively, with 6 bases between them. The germline CDR1 and CDR2 sequences are SGHRS and YFSETQ. The CDR3 sequence: CASSLGLDNEQFF. CDR3 DNA: TGCGCCAGCAGCTTGGGACTTGACAATGAGCAGTTCTTC.

The chain has TRBV3-1 (or the pseudogene TRBV3-2) and TRBJ2-3; D perhaps matches TRBD1 (5 bases). The germline gives CDR1 LGHDT, CDR2 YNNKEL (reference sequence). With 5 bases removed from V and 5 bases from J, the gap between germline ends came to 17 bases. CDR3 length: 15 residues. This chain's CDR3 is CASSTTRALGDTQYF. The CDR3 DNA reads TGTGCCAGCAGCACAACCAGGGCCCTCGGAGATACGCAGTATTTT.

About this clone itself: Other DNA sequences of this sample code for an identical CDR3. The J gene is TRBJ2-7, the V gene TRBV9; TRBD1 agrees at 8 bases. Germline loops: CDR1 SGDLS, CDR2 YYNGEE. With V trimmed by 4 bases and J by 1 base, 4 bases remained unmatched. This CDR3 has 14 amino acids. This CDR3 is CASSPRQGSYEQYF. The CDR3 DNA reads TGTGCCAGCAGCCCCAGACAGGGGTCCTACGAGCAGTACTTC. Combining the CDR3 with reference TRBV9 and TRBJ2-7 gives the whole variable domain DSGVTQTPKHLITATGQRVTLRCSPRSGDLSVYWYQQSLDQGLQFLIQYYNGEERAKGNILERFSAQQFPDLHSELNLSSLELGDSALYFCASSPRQGSYEQYFGPGTRLTVT.

This clone was observed once. V and J are TRBV23-1 and TRBJ2-5, with D perhaps matching TRBD2 (5 bases). TRBV23-1 is assigned to the ORF class and has an uncertain function. This CDR3 has 11 residues. The V end lost 8 bases, the J end lost 7 bases, and 11 bases lay between the germline ends. Written as DNA, the CDR3 is TGCGCCAGCCGGGGTGCTAGGACCCAGTACTTC. Translation: CASRGARTQYF.

The CDR3 reads CASSYWATNNSPLHF. CDR3 DNA sequence: TGTGCCAGCAGTTATTGGGCAACGAATAATTCACCCCTCCACTTT. The V and J genes are TRBV6-5 and TRBJ1-6, with D hard to call. This CDR3 has 15 residues. Trimming removed 3 bases at V and 5 bases at J, with 11 bases between. The germline gives CDR1 MNHEY, CDR2 SVGAGI.

The chain links TRBV6-2 or TRBV6-3 to TRBJ2-2; D is possibly TRBD1 (6 bases). Germline V gives CDR1 MNHEY, CDR2 SVGEGT. V dropped 3 bases and J dropped 0 bases, with 14 bases sitting between them. This CDR3 is built from 17 residues. CDR3 amino acids: CASSYWGPATNTGELFF. In DNA form, the CDR3 reads TGTGCCAGCAGTTATTGGGGGCCGGCCACGAACACCGGGGAGCTGTTTTTT.

The count of this clone is one. The rearrangement links TRBV20-1 to TRBJ1-4; D not resolved. Trimming removed 3 bases from V and 4 bases from J, with 15 bases in between. The germline V gene has CDR1 DFQATT and CDR2 SNEGSKA (reference sequence). This CDR3 is built from 15 residues. The CDR3 reads CSASPRDNGNEKLFF. CDR3 coding DNA: TGCAGTGCTAGTCCCCGAGACAACGGTAATGAAAAACTGTTTTTT.